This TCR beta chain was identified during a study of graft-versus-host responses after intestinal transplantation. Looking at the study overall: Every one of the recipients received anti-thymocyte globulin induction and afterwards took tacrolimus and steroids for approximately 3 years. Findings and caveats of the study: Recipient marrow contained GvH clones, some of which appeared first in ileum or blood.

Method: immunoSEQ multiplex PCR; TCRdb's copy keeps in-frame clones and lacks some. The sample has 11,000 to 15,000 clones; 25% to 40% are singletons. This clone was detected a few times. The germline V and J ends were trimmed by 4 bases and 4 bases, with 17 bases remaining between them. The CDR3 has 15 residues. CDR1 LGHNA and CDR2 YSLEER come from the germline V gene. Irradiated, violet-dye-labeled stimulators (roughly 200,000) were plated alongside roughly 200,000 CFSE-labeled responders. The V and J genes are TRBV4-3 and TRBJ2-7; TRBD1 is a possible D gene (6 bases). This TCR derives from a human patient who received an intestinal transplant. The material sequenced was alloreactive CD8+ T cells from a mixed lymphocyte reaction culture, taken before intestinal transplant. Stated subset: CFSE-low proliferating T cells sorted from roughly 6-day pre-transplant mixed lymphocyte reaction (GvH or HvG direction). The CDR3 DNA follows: TGCGCCAGCAGCCTGGGGACAACGACTGGGTACGAGCAGTACTTC. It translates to CASSLGTTTGYEQYF.